This passage covers 5 T cell receptor beta chains from one sample sequenced in a study of shared clonotypes between healthy human individuals. In the naive CD8 group, cells lacked CD45RO and were positively selected for CCR7, so terminally differentiated effector memory CD45RA+ cells were left out. Clones were read by immunoSEQ multiplex PCR, and TCRdb kept only the in-frame ones, dropping some. The sample yields around 1.9 million clones, around 93% seen once. Source material: naive CD8+ T cells from PBMCs. The receptors were sampled from a man in his late teens or twenties in good health. Some clones in this sample may be carry-over from other donors' samples.

This clone was detected once. The genes are TRBV5-8 and TRBJ1-2; 9 positions match TRBD1. The V gene end was trimmed by 4 bases and the J gene end by 5 bases; junction bases not matched to a gene: 15. The germline V gene has CDR1 SGHTS and CDR2 YDEGEE. This CDR3 is 17 amino acids long. The chain's CDR3 is CASSPGQGLSPFYGYTF. CDR3 nucleotides: TGTGCCAGCAGCCCGGGACAGGGACTATCCCCCTTTTATGGCTACACCTTC.

CDR3 sequence (DNA): TGCAGCACAGAAGGGGGGAGGTACACTGAAGCTTTCTTT. Amino acid sequence: CSTEGGRYTEAFF. V and J are TRBV29-1 and TRBJ1-1, with D perhaps TRBD1 (6 bases). This CDR3 is built from 13 residues. The V and J ends lost 8 bases and 3 bases respectively, with 16 bases between them. The germline gives CDR1 SQVTM, CDR2 ANQGSEA. Full variable domain (outside the CDR3, taken from reference TRBV29-1 and TRBJ1-1): SAVISQKPSRDICQRGTSLTIQCQVDSQVTMMFWYRQQPGQSLTLIATANQGSEATYESGFVIDKFPISRPNLTFSTLTVSNMSPEDSSIYLCSTEGGRYTEAFFGQGTRLTVV.

V usage is TRBV28 and J usage is TRBJ1-2; no firm D call. Germline CDR1 is MDHEN and CDR2 is SYDVKM. V shed 3 bases and J shed 4 bases, with 12 bases lying between them. The CDR3 has 14 amino acids. The CDR3 sequence is CASSFEGRTYGYTF. DNA of the CDR3: TGTGCCAGCAGTTTCGAGGGCAGGACCTATGGCTACACCTTC.

This chain uses TRBV25-1 with TRBJ2-1; 7 bases are shared with TRBD1. With V trimmed by 4 bases and J by 2 bases, 2 bases remained unmatched. Germline CDR1 and CDR2: MGHDK and SYGVNS. The CDR3 length is 14 residues. CDR3 DNA: TGTGCCAGCAGTGTGACAGGGACCTACAATGAGCAGTTCTTC. It translates to CASSVTGTYNEQFF.

The V gene is TRBV19, the J gene TRBJ2-7; D gene ambiguous. Germline CDR1 and CDR2: LNHDA and SQIVND (reference sequence). Trimming removed 4 bases from V and 4 bases from J, with 17 bases in between. The CDR3 extends over 15 amino acids. CDR3 DNA sequence: TGTGCCAGTAGTACGAGAGGACCTATCCCTTACGAGCAGTACTTC. Protein: CASSTRGPIPYEQYF.